The rows below give T cell receptor beta chains drawn from one sample of a study of cytotoxic CD8 clonotypes in ibrutinib-treated CLL. Sequencing used immunoSEQ multiplex PCR; TCRdb keeps in-frame clones, though not all of them. The sample includes about 140,000 clones, 80% of them seen just once. The input for sequencing was PBMCs, taken after 36 months of ibrutinib treatment. All receptors derive from a human donor with chronic lymphocytic leukemia. The CDR3 runs from the conserved cysteine through the conserved F or W. A D gene is named only where the DNA matches it firmly. Expanded clones are given a class, and other clones once, few, many or no size at all.

abundance: -; d_gene: TRBD2; j_gene: TRBJ2-3; v_gene: TRBV5-6; CDR3nt: TGTGCCAGCAGCGCCCGACTAGCGGGAGGCCCACCCCGTGAAGATACGCAGTATTTT; CDR3aa: CASSARLAGGPPREDTQYF
abundance: -; d_gene: TRBD2; j_gene: TRBJ2-1; v_gene: TRBV9; CDR3nt: TGTGCCAGCAGCGAGGCTAGCGGAATCTCCTACAATGAGCAGTTCTTC; CDR3aa: CASSEASGISYNEQFF
abundance: -; d_gene: -; j_gene: TRBJ2-7; v_gene: TRBV4-1; CDR3nt: TGCGCCAGCAGCCAACTAGTGGGATCCTACGAGCAGTACTTC; CDR3aa: CASSQLVGSYEQYF
abundance: -; d_gene: -; j_gene: TRBJ1-4; v_gene: TRBV18; CDR3nt: TGTGCCAGCTCCCCACAGGGTTCGCCTAATGAAAAACTGTTTTTT; CDR3aa: CASSPQGSPNEKLFF
abundance: -; d_gene: -; j_gene: TRBJ1-2; v_gene: TRBV25-1; CDR3nt: TGTGCCAGCAGTGATAGAGGGGACATGGCCCTCTATGGCTACACCTTC; CDR3aa: CASSDRGDMALYGYTF
abundance: -; d_gene: TRBD1; j_gene: TRBJ2-5; v_gene: TRBV5-1; CDR3nt: TGCGCCAGCAGCTTCCGACAGGGACAAGAGACCCAGTACTTC; CDR3aa: CASSFRQGQETQYF
abundance: -; d_gene: TRBD2; j_gene: TRBJ2-3; v_gene: TRBV19; CDR3nt: TGTGCCAGTAACCTGGGGACTACCACAGATACGCAGTATTTT; CDR3aa: CASNLGTTTDTQYF
abundance: -; d_gene: -; j_gene: TRBJ2-7; v_gene: TRBV28; CDR3nt: TGTGCCAGCAGTTTAGGGACAGCGGGATTTTACGAGCAGTACTTC; CDR3aa: CASSLGTAGFYEQYF
abundance: -; d_gene: -; j_gene: TRBJ2-1; v_gene: TRBV4-1; CDR3nt: TGCGCCAGCAGCCAGAGTAGCTGGGGGTACAATGAGCAGTTCTTC; CDR3aa: CASSQSSWGYNEQFF
abundance: -; d_gene: TRBD2; j_gene: TRBJ2-7; v_gene: TRBV5-1; CDR3nt: TGCGCCAGCAGCTTGGGTGTTAGCGGGAGTGGTTCCTACGAGCAGTACTTC; CDR3aa: CASSLGVSGSGSYEQYF
abundance: -; d_gene: TRBD2; j_gene: TRBJ2-7; v_gene: TRBV27; CDR3nt: TGTGCCAGCAGTCCATCCTCCGGGACTAGAGGCGAGCAGTACTTC; CDR3aa: CASSPSSGTRGEQYF
abundance: -; d_gene: -; j_gene: TRBJ2-5; v_gene: TRBV5-1; CDR3nt: TGCGCCAGCAGCCCAATACCGGGACTCCAGGGGGAGACCCAGTACTTC; CDR3aa: CASSPIPGLQGETQYF
abundance: -; d_gene: TRBD1; j_gene: TRBJ2-3; v_gene: TRBV11-3; CDR3nt: TGTGCCAGCAGCCCCGGGACAGCAAGCACAGATACGCAGTATTTT; CDR3aa: CASSPGTASTDTQYF
abundance: -; d_gene: -; j_gene: TRBJ2-7; v_gene: TRBV29-1; CDR3nt: TGCAGCGTTGCAGTCTCCTACGAGCAGTACTTC; CDR3aa: CSVAVSYEQYF
abundance: -; d_gene: TRBD1; j_gene: TRBJ1-2; v_gene: TRBV5-1; CDR3nt: TGCGCCAGCAGCTGGACAGGGGGCGATGGCTACACCTTC; CDR3aa: CASSWTGGDGYTF
abundance: -; d_gene: -; j_gene: TRBJ2-7; v_gene: TRBV9; CDR3nt: TGTGCCAGCAGCCGCAATACCCCTCCGGGCGAGCAGTACTTC; CDR3aa: CASSRNTPPGEQYF
abundance: -; d_gene: TRBD2; j_gene: TRBJ2-5; v_gene: TRBV30; CDR3nt: TGTGCCTGGCCCGGGACTAGCGTACTCCAAGAGACCCAGTACTTC; CDR3aa: CAWPGTSVLQETQYF
abundance: -; d_gene: TRBD1; j_gene: TRBJ1-1; v_gene: TRBV6-6; CDR3nt: TGTGCCAGCAGTTCCAATGACAGGGGGCGGCCTGAAGCTTTCTTT; CDR3aa: CASSSNDRGRPEAFF
abundance: once; d_gene: TRBD1; j_gene: TRBJ1-4; v_gene: TRBV30; CDR3nt: TGTGCCTGGAGTGCCTGGGGAGGGACAGGGACTGAAAAACTGTTTTTT; CDR3aa: CAWSAWGGTGTEKLFF
abundance: -; d_gene: -; j_gene: TRBJ1-4; v_gene: TRBV6-5; CDR3nt: TGTGCCAGCAGTTACCGGCCTGAAGAAAAACTGTTTTTT; CDR3aa: CASSYRPEEKLFF
abundance: few; d_gene: TRBD1; j_gene: TRBJ1-6; v_gene: TRBV11-2; CDR3nt: TGTGCCAGCAGCTCCGGGACAGCTAATTCACCCCTCCACTTT; CDR3aa: CASSSGTANSPLHF
abundance: -; d_gene: TRBD2; j_gene: TRBJ2-3; v_gene: TRBV5-1; CDR3nt: TGCGCCAGCTCAATATCTAGCGGGGGGGCAGAGGGTACGCAGTATTTT; CDR3aa: CASSISSGGAEGTQYF
abundance: once; d_gene: TRBD1; j_gene: TRBJ1-3; v_gene: TRBV5-1; CDR3nt: TGCGCCAGCAGCCGGACAGGGGACAACTTACCTCCTGGAAACACCATATATTTT; CDR3aa: CASSRTGDNLPPGNTIYF
abundance: few; d_gene: TRBD2; j_gene: TRBJ2-7; v_gene: TRBV4-2; CDR3nt: TGTGCCAGCAGCCAAACAGCGGGAGCACTTAAGTACTTC; CDR3aa: CASSQTAGALKYF
abundance: -; d_gene: -; j_gene: TRBJ2-7; v_gene: TRBV2; CDR3nt: TGTGCCAGCAGTGCTAGGGGTTACGAGCAGTACTTC; CDR3aa: CASSARGYEQYF
abundance: -; d_gene: -; j_gene: TRBJ1-2; v_gene: TRBV30; CDR3nt: TGTGCCTGGAGTCTGCCGGGTCCTTCTAACTATGGCTACACCTTC; CDR3aa: CAWSLPGPSNYGYTF
abundance: -; d_gene: TRBD1; j_gene: TRBJ2-7; v_gene: TRBV4-1; CDR3nt: TGCGCCAGCAGCCGCACTACCAGGGGGCAGGAGCAGTACTTC; CDR3aa: CASSRTTRGQEQYF
abundance: -; d_gene: -; j_gene: TRBJ2-6; v_gene: TRBV6-1; CDR3nt: TGTGCCAGCTCTACCCCCTCTGGGGCCAACGTCCTGACTTTC; CDR3aa: CASSTPSGANVLTF
abundance: -; d_gene: -; j_gene: TRBJ2-7; v_gene: TRBV21-1; CDR3nt: TGTGCCAGCAGCAAAGCGCTAAACCGATTATACGAGCAGTACTTC; CDR3aa: CASSKALNRLYEQYF
abundance: once; d_gene: TRBD1; j_gene: TRBJ1-2; v_gene: TRBV7-9; CDR3nt: TGTGCCAGCAGTCCTCCAGGGGGTGGGAACTATGGCTACACCTTC; CDR3aa: CASSPPGGGNYGYTF
abundance: once; d_gene: -; j_gene: TRBJ2-3; v_gene: TRBV6-6; CDR3nt: TGTGCCAGCAGTTCGGCAGATACGCAGTATTTT; CDR3aa: CASSSADTQYF
abundance: -; d_gene: TRBD1; j_gene: TRBJ2-5; v_gene: TRBV2; CDR3nt: TGTGCCAGCAGCATGGACAGGGGCCAAGAGACCCAGTACTTC; CDR3aa: CASSMDRGQETQYF
abundance: -; d_gene: TRBD1; j_gene: TRBJ1-3; v_gene: TRBV5-1; CDR3nt: TGCGCCAGCAGCTTGGGGGGGACAGGAGGAAACACCATATATTTT; CDR3aa: CASSLGGTGGNTIYF
abundance: -; d_gene: -; j_gene: TRBJ1-1; v_gene: TRBV14; CDR3nt: TGTGCCAGCAGCCAAGGGGGGGCTGGTATGAACACTGAAGCTTTCTTT; CDR3aa: CASSQGGAGMNTEAFF
abundance: -; d_gene: -; j_gene: TRBJ1-1; v_gene: TRBV6-1; CDR3nt: TGTGCCAGCAGTGAAGGGTTGAACACTGAAGCTTTCTTT; CDR3aa: CASSEGLNTEAFF
abundance: few; d_gene: -; j_gene: TRBJ1-4; v_gene: TRBV6-5; CDR3nt: TGTGCCAGCAGCTTCATGGACAGCACCGAAAAACTGTTTTTT; CDR3aa: CASSFMDSTEKLFF
abundance: -; d_gene: -; j_gene: TRBJ2-7; v_gene: TRBV2; CDR3nt: TGTGCCGGGGGCGGGGACGCCTACGAGCAGTACTTC; CDR3aa: CAGGGDAYEQYF
abundance: -; d_gene: -; j_gene: TRBJ1-5; v_gene: TRBV4-1; CDR3nt: TGCGCCAGCAGCCAAGGAAGGGTCAACCAGCCCCAGCATTTT; CDR3aa: CASSQGRVNQPQHF
abundance: -; d_gene: TRBD2; j_gene: TRBJ2-5; v_gene: TRBV30; CDR3nt: TGTGCCTGGAGTATGGGACTAGCGGAACAAGAGACCCAGTACTTC; CDR3aa: CAWSMGLAEQETQYF
abundance: -; d_gene: TRBD2; j_gene: TRBJ2-4; v_gene: TRBV6-1; CDR3nt: TGTGCCAGCAGTGAAGCGCGGCGGGAGTTCATTCAGTACTTC; CDR3aa: CASSEARREFIQYF